Listed here is a single T cell receptor (beta chain). Antigen unknown. This sample is part of a study of T cells after posttransplantation cyclophosphamide. Libraries were prepared by immunoSEQ multiplex PCR; TCRdb keeps only in-frame clonotypes and omits some of them. The sample consists of tens of thousands of clones, about 92% of them appearing once. Busulfan-fludarabine conditioning, marrow transplant, and cyclophosphamide on days +3 and +4 were administered. The CDR3 length is 22 residues. The germline V gene has CDR1 MNHEY and CDR2 SMNVEV (reference sequence). With 2 bases clipped from V and 4 bases from J, the junction kept 27 bases outside the gene matches. Notes on the study in general: Later post-transplant blood repertoires were often dominated by donor CD8+ memory clones.

V and J are TRBV27 and TRBJ2-5, with 8 bases aligning to TRBD2. The specimen was PBMCs, collected less than 70 days after allogeneic stem cell transplant with posttransplant cyclophosphamide. This clonotype was sampled from a male patient aged 55 to 70 who received an allogeneic stem cell transplant from a related donor and was CMV-positive. Part of the T cell pool may stem from the graft donor. As DNA, the CDR3 is TGTGCCAGCAGTTTAAAGTCTACGAAGACCGGGGTAGCGGGGTTGCCAATAGAGACCCAGTACTTC. Protein: CASSLKSTKTGVAGLPIETQYF.